A single sample gave rise to the 18 T cell receptor beta chains below, sequenced in a study of T-cell memory formation after mild COVID-19. One entry per CDR3 protein results from TCRdb running MiXCR on the 5' RACE reads. The repertoire has around 430,000 distinct CDR3 sequences, 15% to 20% of them found once; the top ten carry 20% to 25%. The specimen sequenced was PBMCs or a T cell subset sorted from them (not recorded which). The origin of the receptors is a man younger than 35 who had mild COVID-19 (a few samples of this study predate the infection). Cell type and time point are not known.

The chain's CDR3 is CASSLTRTYEQYF. The CDR3 DNA follows: TGTGCCAGCAGTCTGACCCGGACCTACGAGCAGTACTTC. J is TRBJ2-7 and V is TRBV27; D is unresolved. Germline V lookup: CDR1 MNHEY, CDR2 SMNVEV (reference sequence). V was trimmed by 5 bases and J by 2 bases, leaving 10 bases between them. The CDR3 runs 13 residues.

The table lists this clonotype with a few counts. The genes are TRBV5-1 and TRBJ2-1; possibly TRBD1 for D (5 bases). Trimming removed 4 bases at V and 6 bases at J, with 11 bases between. This CDR3 has 13 amino acids. Germline V gene data show CDR1 as SGHRS and CDR2 as YFSETQ. The CDR3 here is CASSIGHPNEQFF. CDR3 coding DNA: TGCGCCAGCAGCATAGGACACCCCAATGAGCAGTTCTTC.

This sequence joins TRBV20-1 and TRBJ2-5; D uncertain. The CDR3 has 12 residues. V was clipped by 1 base and J by 7 bases, with 10 bases between them. Germline CDR1 is DFQATT and CDR2 is SNEGSKA (reference sequence). The CDR3 region is CSARGTPGTQYF. DNA of the CDR3: TGCAGTGCTAGAGGGACGCCAGGGACCCAGTACTTC.

The gene calls are TRBV12-3 or TRBV12-4 and TRBJ2-7; 8 bases align to TRBD2. This CDR3 comprises 15 residues. The trim removed 5 bases at V and 0 bases at J, leaving 6 bases unmatched. In DNA, the CDR3 is TGTGCCAGCAGTAATAGCGGGAAAAGCTCCTACGAGCAGTACTTC. This gives the protein CASSNSGKSSYEQYF.

A few counts support this clonotype. The rearrangement uses TRBV6-5 and TRBJ2-1; the D call may be TRBD1 or TRBD2 (6 bases each). Germline V CDR1 and CDR2: MNHEY, SVGAGI. V was trimmed by 4 bases and J by 8 bases, leaving 15 bases between them. The CDR3 runs 14 residues. This CDR3 is CASSLGRGPYEQFF. CDR3 DNA sequence: TGTGCCAGCAGTTTAGGCCGGGGGCCTTATGAGCAGTTCTTC.

Here the CDR3 reads CASSQTQGYGSPLHF. The CDR3 nucleotides are TGCGCCAGCAGCCAGACACAGGGCTATGGTTCACCCCTCCACTTT. The chain has TRBV4-1 and TRBJ1-6, with D tentatively TRBD1 (6 bases). The germline V and J ends were trimmed by 3 bases and 9 bases, with 15 bases remaining between them. The CDR3 runs to 15 residues. CDR1 MGHRA and CDR2 YSYEKL come from the germline V gene.

This chain uses TRBV20-1 with TRBJ1-2, with a possible D match to TRBD1 (6 bases). V dropped 0 bases and J dropped 3 bases, with 11 bases sitting between them. Germline-derived CDR1 and CDR2 are DFQATT and SNEGSKA (reference sequence). CDR3 size: 14 residues. CDR3 sequence (DNA): TGCAGTGCTAGAGATCCGAGACAGGACTATGGCTACACCTTC. Amino acid sequence: CSARDPRQDYGYTF.

This clonotype was seen a few times. The chain uses TRBV27 and TRBJ1-4, with D hard to call. Germline-derived CDR1 and CDR2 are MNHEY and SMNVEV (reference sequence). The V end was cut by 6 bases, the J end by 7 bases, with 9 bases between. CDR3 length equals 12 residues. The CDR3 coding sequence is TGTGCCAGCAGGGGGTTGAGTGAAAAACTGTTTTTT. Translated, it gives CASRGLSEKLFF.

Only a few counts were recorded for this clonotype. The chain uses TRBV7-2 and TRBJ1-1; D is possibly TRBD1 (5 bases). CDR1 SGHTA and CDR2 FQGNSA come from the germline V gene. CDR3 length: 16 amino acids. Trimming stripped 6 bases from V and 0 bases from J, with 17 bases between. Here the CDR3 DNA reads TGTGCCAGCAGATCTAAGGGACTGAACATGAACACTGAAGCTTTCTTT. Its translation is CASRSKGLNMNTEAFF.

This clonotype was found a few times. The genes are TRBV7-9 and TRBJ2-7, with TRBD1 matching over 9 bases. From germline, CDR1 is SEHNR and CDR2 FQNEAQ (reference sequence). V lost 5 bases to trimming and J lost 3 bases; unmatched junction nucleotides: 8. The CDR3 has 15 residues. The CDR3 reads CASSRDREDRYEQYF. The CDR3 coding sequence is TGTGCCAGCAGCCGGGACAGGGAGGACCGCTACGAGCAGTACTTC.

This clonotype was detected a few times. The J gene is TRBJ2-1, the V gene TRBV18; 9 bases fit TRBD1. The CDR3 totals 14 residues. V lost 4 bases, J lost 3 bases, and 1 base stayed unmatched. Per the germline V gene, CDR1 is KGHSH and CDR2 is LQKENI. CDR3 loop: CASSQTGGYNEQFF. For the CDR3, the DNA is TGTGCCAGCTCACAGACAGGGGGCTACAATGAGCAGTTCTTC.

This clonotype was seen only a few times. V and J are TRBV7-6 and TRBJ2-2; 8 bases match TRBD1. The CDR3 consists of 15 residues. The germline gives CDR1 SGHVS, CDR2 FNYEAQ. V dropped 5 bases and J dropped 4; count of bases not matched to a gene: 6. CDR3 loop: CASSVGQGGTGELFF. The DNA for the CDR3 is TGTGCCAGCAGCGTTGGACAGGGTGGCACCGGGGAGCTGTTTTTT.

This clonotype was observed a few times. CDR3 bases: TGCGCCAGCAGCCAAGCGACAGGGGACAATCAGCCCCAGCATTTT. Its translation is CASSQATGDNQPQHF. The chain employs TRBV4-1 and TRBJ1-5, with TRBD1 identical over 8 bases. CDR3 length equals 15 residues. The germline V gene encodes CDR1 MGHRA and CDR2 YSYEKL. Trimming took 1 base from V and 3 from J; bases not matched to a gene: 2.

This clonotype occurred many times. J is TRBJ2-3 and V is TRBV9; D remains ambiguous. The V and J ends lost 0 bases and 2 bases respectively, with 7 bases between them. The CDR3 is made up of 14 amino acids. Germline V gene sequence: CDR1 SGDLS, CDR2 YYNGEE. In nucleotides, the CDR3 is TGTGCCAGCAGCGTAGGCGGTTCCACAGATACGCAGTATTTT. Encoded protein: CASSVGGSTDTQYF.

The J gene is TRBJ2-7, the V gene TRBV28; D perhaps matches TRBD2 (5 bases). Trimming left V 7 bases short and J 3 bases short, with 13 bases between. Germline lookup yields CDR1 MDHEN and CDR2 SYDVKM. There are 13 residues in the CDR3. CDR3 in DNA: TGTGCCAGCACCATCAGCGGAGGCTACGAGCAGTACGTC. Translated, it gives CASTISGGYEQYV.

This sequence joins TRBV7-2 and TRBJ2-5; D ambiguous. Germline V gene data show CDR1 as SGHTA and CDR2 as FQGNSA. Trimming removed 4 bases at V and 7 bases at J, with 13 bases between. The CDR3 contains 13 residues. The CDR3 DNA reads as TGTGCCAGCAGCTCTACGGAAGAAGGGACCCAGTACTTC. Its protein product is CASSSTEEGTQYF.

V gene TRBV4-3 combines with J gene TRBJ2-2; 9 positions agree with TRBD1. The CDR3 has 16 residues. Germline CDR1 is LGHNA and CDR2 is YSLEER. Unmatched junction bases numbered 3, after V lost 0 bases and J lost 4 bases. The CDR3 DNA follows: TGCGCCAGCAGCCAAGACGACAGGGGGGGCACCGGGGAGCTGTTTTTT. It is translated as CASSQDDRGGTGELFF.

This clonotype was picked up a small number of times. The V gene is TRBV10-3, the J gene TRBJ1-5; perhaps TRBD1 as D (6 bases). The CDR3 runs to 13 residues. Per the germline V gene, CDR1 is ENHRY and CDR2 is SYGVKD. V was trimmed by 3 bases and J by 7 bases, leaving 10 bases between them. CDR3: CAISEYREQPQHF. DNA for the CDR3: TGTGCCATCAGTGAATACAGGGAACAGCCCCAGCATTTT.